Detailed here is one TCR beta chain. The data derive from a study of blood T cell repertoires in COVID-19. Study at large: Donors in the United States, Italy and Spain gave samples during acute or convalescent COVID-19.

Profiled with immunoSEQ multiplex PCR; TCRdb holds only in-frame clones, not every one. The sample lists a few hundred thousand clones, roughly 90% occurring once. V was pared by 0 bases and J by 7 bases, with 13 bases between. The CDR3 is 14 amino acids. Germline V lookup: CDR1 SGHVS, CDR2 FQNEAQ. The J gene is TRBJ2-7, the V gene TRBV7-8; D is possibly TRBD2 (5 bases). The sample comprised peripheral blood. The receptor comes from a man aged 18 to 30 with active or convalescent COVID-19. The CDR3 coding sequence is TGTGCCAGCAGCTTAGCAACTAGGTACGGGGAGCAGTACTTC. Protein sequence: CASSLATRYGEQYF.